The entry below gives a single TCR beta chain sequence along with its context. Its antigen is unknown. The J segment lost 5 bases and the V segment lost 1 base, leaving 8 bases of the junction unmatched. CDR3 size: 16 residues. The germline CDR1 and CDR2 sequences are SGHTA and FQGTGA. This record belongs to a study of shared clonotypes between healthy human individuals. The donors were adults (healthy and HIV-negative) with no recent acute infections or vaccinations. Findings and caveats of the study: Depth of sequencing was expected to influence donor clonotype sharing. In this cohort, only blood was sampled, and tissue repertoires likely differ.

The study ran the assay at deep level. Measured with immunoSEQ multiplex PCR; TCRdb has only the in-frame clones, and not every one. The sample has approximately 460,000 clones, roughly four fifths seen once. The sequence was collected from a woman between 40 and 55 years old in good health. Some clones in this sample may be carry-over from other donors' samples. The sample comprised PBMCs. The rearrangement joins TRBV7-3 to TRBJ2-1; 7 bases align to TRBD2. This CDR3 is CASSLNPAGLHNEQFF. The CDR3 DNA sequence: TGTGCCAGCAGCTTAAATCCAGCGGGGCTTCACAATGAGCAGTTCTTC.